This T cell receptor beta chain was sequenced in a study of T cells in Graves' hyperthyroidism and ophthalmopathy (dated by TCRdb to about 2019). Describing the broader study: Peripheral blood was sampled at the time of initial diagnosis, prior to any treatment. To identify TCR V-J signatures that set the groups apart, the researchers used a discovery cohort of 90 to 100 patients, made up of approximately 43 with Graves' ophthalmopathy and approximately 57 with stable Graves' hyperthyroidism. Whether ophthalmopathy could be predicted prospectively was tested in an independent validation cohort made up of under 20 hyperthyroidism patients plus 17 patients who later progressed to ophthalmopathy. The 100 discovery patients were divided at random into training and test sets in a 7:3 ratio. In roughly six Graves' hyperthyroidism patients, the study also compared T-cell repertoires from thyroid tissue with T-cell repertoires from blood. Following sampling, methimazole starting at 30 mg daily was given to hyperthyroidism patients, and high-dose intravenous methylprednisolone was given to ophthalmopathy patients. According to the paper, TCR Vbeta CDR3 sequencing was carried out on some 130 peripheral blood samples, which came from fewer than 50 ophthalmopathy, around 75 hyperthyroidism and some 17 progressor patients. Overall study outcomes, separate from this receptor: Most expanded thyroid clonotypes (frequency above 0.001) were also found in blood, which suggests that blood repertoires may mirror thyroid immune responses. In cross-validation, a model built on a 13 V-J signature told ophthalmopathy apart from stable hyperthyroidism with approximately 90% sensitivity and about 81% specificity, and in testing the same model reached 80%/75%. No statistical method was used to fix the sample size in advance, and group allocation was not hidden from the investigators. In validation, the model predicted progression to ophthalmopathy a median of around 6.5 months before onset, with roughly 68% sensitivity and just under 75% specificity.

From cysteine to phenylalanine, the CDR3 is 15 amino acids long. The entry retains the CDR3 DNA only, 45 bases that are in frame from base 1. The germline V gene specifies SNHLY as CDR1 and FYNNEI as CDR2. The junction shows trimming of 2 bases on V and 3 bases on J, plus 8 bases between the germline ends. The TCR beta CDR3 regions were amplified from the RNA transcripts. The TCR CDR3 was subjected to a first round of RT-PCR using the HTBI primer set and the Qiagen OneStep RT-PCR kit. The libraries were constructed in a second round of multiplex PCR and then size-selected and purified. Libraries were sequenced paired-end with 100 bp reads on an Illumina HiSeq2000. The authors' pipeline ran thus. SOAPnuke was used to process the raw data, throwing out any read that contained adapters or uncalled bases, had a mean Phred below 15, or lacked an exact constant-primer or identifier match. High-quality paired reads were merged with COPE v1.2.5, and unique nucleotide sequences were defined as clonotypes. Clonotypes were aligned to IMGT TRBV, TRBD and TRBJ reference segments using MiTCR v1.1. Analysis was restricted to V-J combinations with a frequency above 0.0001, which covered 99.2% of repertoires. A TCS score was defined as the ratio between F50 (clonal expansion) and ExV (chaos), using BLOSUM62-based TCRdist between CDR3 peptides within each V-J. Welch's t-statistics and random forest reduced around 520 V-J features to 10 to 15, which were used in a naive Bayes classifier (R e1071). TCRdb redid the processing of the public reads, applying fastp at Q25 and MiXCR, and retained in-frame beta chains. Here each entry gathers all rows of one CDR3 protein and keeps the most common genes and DNA. TCRdb's processing, not the authors', yielded these V and J calls. The sample yields under 600,000 distinct CDR3 sequences; 16% were counted once. Approximately 3.5% of the sample rests with the top ten.

Ophthalmopathy patients had moderately to severely active disease, Clinical Activity Score of at least 3, NOSPECS grade of at least 4, and duration under 3 months. Any patient with an uncontrolled infection, another autoimmune disease, pregnancy or lactation was excluded. Diagnoses relied on clinical symptoms, serum thyroxine and TRAb, thyroid ultrasound and orbital computed tomography. Ficoll-Paque density gradient centrifugation was used to isolate PBMCs from about 10 ml of fresh peripheral blood. Trizol reagent was used to extract total RNA, and RNA quality was then checked on an Agilent 2100 Bioanalyzer. To note about this clonotype: What antigen it recognizes has not been identified. There are no base qualities to consult, and no much larger clone falls within one base.

This TCR was sampled from a woman between 40 and 50 years old with Graves' ophthalmopathy. The sequencing input was blood. This sequence uses TRBV2 and TRBJ2-6, with the D gene uncertain. This receptor carries the CDR3 CASSESQIGANVLTF. The DNA sequence is TGTGCCAGCAGTGAATCCCAGATTGGGGCCAACGTCCTGACTTTC.